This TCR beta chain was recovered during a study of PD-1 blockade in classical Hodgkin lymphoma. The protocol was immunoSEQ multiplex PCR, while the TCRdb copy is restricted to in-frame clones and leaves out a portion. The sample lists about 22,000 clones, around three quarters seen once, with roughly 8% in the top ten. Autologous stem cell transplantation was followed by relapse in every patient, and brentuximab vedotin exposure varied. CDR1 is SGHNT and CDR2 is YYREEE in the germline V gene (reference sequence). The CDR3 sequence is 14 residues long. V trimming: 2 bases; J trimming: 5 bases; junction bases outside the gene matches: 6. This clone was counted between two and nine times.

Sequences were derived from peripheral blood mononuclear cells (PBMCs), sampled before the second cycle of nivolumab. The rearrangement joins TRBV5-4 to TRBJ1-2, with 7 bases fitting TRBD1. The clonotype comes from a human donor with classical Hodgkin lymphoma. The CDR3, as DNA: TGTGCCAGCAGCTTACAGGGGTTTGGGTATGGCTACACCTTC. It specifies CASSLQGFGYGYTF.